The 4 T cell receptor beta chains given below trace back to one sample, sequenced in a study of blood T cell repertoires in COVID-19. The repertoire was sequenced with immunoSEQ multiplex PCR; TCRdb's copy has only in-frame clones and lacks some. The top ten hold roughly 2.5% of the sample, which has fewer than 250,000 clones, about nine tenths seen once. Sequencing was performed on peripheral blood. The receptors were gathered from a woman aged 55-69 years with acute or convalescent COVID-19.

The chain is built from TRBV11-2 and TRBJ2-1, with D possibly being TRBD1 (5 bases). V was cut by 8 bases and J by 7 bases, with 18 bases left in between. This CDR3 has 14 residues. From germline, CDR1 is SGHAT and CDR2 FQNNGV. CDR3 sequence (DNA): TGTGCCAGCGGGTGGACAACCCTTAGTAATGAGCAGTTCTTC. Its protein is CASGWTTLSNEQFF. Variable domain in full (rest from reference TRBV11-2 and TRBJ2-1): EAGVAQSPRYKIIEKRQSVAFWCNPISGHATLYWYQQILGQGPKLLIQFQNNGVVDDSQLPKDRFSAERLKGVDSTLKIQPAKLEDSAVYLCASGWTTLSNEQFFGPGTRLTVL.

J is TRBJ1-4 and V is TRBV4-1; D is undetermined. Germline V gene sequence: CDR1 MGHRA, CDR2 YSYEKL. The CDR3 sequence is 15 residues long. V was trimmed by 1 base and J by 4 bases, leaving 10 bases between them. In nucleotides, the CDR3 is TGCGCCAGCAGCCAAGGGTGGGGAGGTAATGAAAAACTGTTTTTT. This gives the protein CASSQGWGGNEKLFF.

The chain couples TRBV14 to TRBJ1-1, with 8 bases matching TRBD1. This CDR3 spans 16 amino acids. With 2 bases clipped from V and 0 bases from J, the junction kept 5 bases outside the gene matches. CDR1 is SGHDN and CDR2 is FVKESK in the germline V gene. The CDR3 region is CASSQLLGQVNTEAFF. DNA for the CDR3: TGTGCCAGCAGCCAACTCCTGGGACAGGTGAACACTGAAGCTTTCTTT.

This chain joins TRBV19 and TRBJ2-7; 7 bases are a match to TRBD1. The germline CDR1 and CDR2 sequences are LNHDA and SQIVND (reference sequence). There are 14 residues in the CDR3. V trimming: 11 bases; J trimming: 4 bases; junction bases outside the gene matches: 14. The CDR3, as DNA: TGTGCCGCAAGCTCCGGGACAGCTACTTACGAGCAGTACTTC. Its protein is CAASSGTATYEQYF.